This TCR beta chain was captured by sequencing in a study of blood T cell repertoires in COVID-19. Study summary: PBMCs, B-cell-depleted T cells, or T cells were the source of the cDNA or gDNA that made up the material.

Profiling relied on immunoSEQ multiplex PCR, and the TCRdb table lists in-frame clones only, not all of them. The data hold 300,000 or so clones, with around 84% observed a single time. Germline assignment: CDR1 SGHDT and CDR2 YYEEEE. Between the trimmed V and J ends, which lost 6 bases and 4 bases, there was a span of 16 bases. The CDR3 has 14 residues. This clonotype was obtained from a man in his 70s with acute or convalescent COVID-19. This chain joins TRBV5-6 and TRBJ1-1; D remains ambiguous. Sequences were obtained from peripheral blood. The CDR3 bases are TGTGCCAGCACATTTCGGCGGAGGCGCACTGAAGCTTTCTTT. Its translation is CASTFRRRRTEAFF.